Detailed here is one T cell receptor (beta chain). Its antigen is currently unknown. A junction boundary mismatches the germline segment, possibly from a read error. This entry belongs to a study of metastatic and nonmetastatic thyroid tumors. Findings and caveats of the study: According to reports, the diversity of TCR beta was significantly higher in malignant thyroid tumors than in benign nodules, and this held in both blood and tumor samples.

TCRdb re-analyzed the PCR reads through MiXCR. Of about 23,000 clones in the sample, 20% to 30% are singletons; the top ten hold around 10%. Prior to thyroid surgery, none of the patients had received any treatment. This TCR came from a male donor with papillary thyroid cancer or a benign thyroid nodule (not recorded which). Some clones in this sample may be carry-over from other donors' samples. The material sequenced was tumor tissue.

In DNA form, the CDR3 reads TGTGCCAGCCCTGGGCGCCCCCGGGAGGCGAACACTGCAGCTTTCTTT. Encoded protein: CASPGRPREANTAAFF. The genes are TRBV6-1 and TRBJ1-1; no clear D gene. Germline V gene sequence: CDR1 MNHNS, CDR2 SASEGT. This CDR3 has 16 amino acids.